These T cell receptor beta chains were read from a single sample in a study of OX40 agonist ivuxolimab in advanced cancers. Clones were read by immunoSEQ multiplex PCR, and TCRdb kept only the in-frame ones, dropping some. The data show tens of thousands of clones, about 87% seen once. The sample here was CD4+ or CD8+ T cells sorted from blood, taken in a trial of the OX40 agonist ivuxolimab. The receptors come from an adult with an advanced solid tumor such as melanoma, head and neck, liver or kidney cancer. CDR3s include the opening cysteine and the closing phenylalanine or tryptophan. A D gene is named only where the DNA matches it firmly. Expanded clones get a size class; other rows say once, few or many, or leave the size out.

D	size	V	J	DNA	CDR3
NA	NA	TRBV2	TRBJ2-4	TGTGCCAGCAGTGAAGCGCTGAGGGTCGCCAAAAACATTCAGTACTTC	CASSEALRVAKNIQYF
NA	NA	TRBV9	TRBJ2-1	TGTGCCAGCAGCCTGGGCGGGGATGAGCAGTTCTTC	CASSLGGDEQFF
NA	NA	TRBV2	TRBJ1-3	TGTGCCAGCACTTCCTTCTCTGGAAACACCATATATTTT	CASTSFSGNTIYF
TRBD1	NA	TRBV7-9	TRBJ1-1	TGTGCCAGCAGTTCTCCAGGGGGCTTGAACACTGAAGCTTTCTTT	CASSSPGGLNTEAFF
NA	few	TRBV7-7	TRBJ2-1	TGTGCTAGCAGCCAAATGACAGTAGGTGAGCAGTTCTTC	CASSQMTVGEQFF
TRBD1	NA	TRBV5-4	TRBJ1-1	TGTGCCAGCAGCTTGGGGGACAGGGGGCGAGGGAACACTGAAGCTTTCTTT	CASSLGDRGRGNTEAFF
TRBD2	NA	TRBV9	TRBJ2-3	TGTGCCAGCGACACCGGGACTAGCGGTTCGCTTGGTACGCAGTATTTT	CASDTGTSGSLGTQYF
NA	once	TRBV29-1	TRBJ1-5	TGCAGCGCAACGATGGGGGGCAATCAGCCCCAGCATTTT	CSATMGGNQPQHF
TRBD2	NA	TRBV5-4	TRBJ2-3	TGTGCCAGCAGCTGGGGGGTCGGCGGGAGGGCCCGAGATACGCAGTATTTT	CASSWGVGGRARDTQYF
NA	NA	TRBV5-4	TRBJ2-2	TGTGCCAGCAGCTTGGACCCCGGGAGCGGCCGGTTTTTT	CASSLDPGSGRFF
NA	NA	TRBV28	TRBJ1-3	TGTGCCAGCAGTTCCCCCGGGGCAGGGGAAAACACCATATATTTT	CASSSPGAGENTIYF
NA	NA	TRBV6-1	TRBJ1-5	TGTGCCACTGACCGTTGGGGCAATCAGCCCCAGCATTTT	CATDRWGNQPQHF
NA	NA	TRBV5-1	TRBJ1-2	TGCGCCAGCAGCTTGGACGGCGGCAGGGGCTCGAGCTACACCTTC	CASSLDGGRGSSYTF
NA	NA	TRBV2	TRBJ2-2	TGTGCCAGCAGTGTAGTCAGGCCGTCGAACACCGGGGAGCTGTTTTTT	CASSVVRPSNTGELFF
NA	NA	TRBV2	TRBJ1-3	TGTGCCAGCAGTGGGATGGGAGGAAACACCATATATTTT	CASSGMGGNTIYF
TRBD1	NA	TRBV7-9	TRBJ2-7	TGTGCCAGCAGCTTGGACAGGGGAGCTTACGAGCAGTACTTC	CASSLDRGAYEQYF
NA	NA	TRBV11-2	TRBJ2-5	TGTGCCAGCGGGAACGGGGGGCCAGGGGTCCAAGAGACCCAGTACTTC	CASGNGGPGVQETQYF
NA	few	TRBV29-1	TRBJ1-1	TGCAGCGTTGAGTTCTCAGGGGAGGGAGCTTTCTTT	CSVEFSGEGAFF
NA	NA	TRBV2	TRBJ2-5	TGTGCCAGCAGGGAAGCTCCGGGACGGAAAAACGAAGAGACCCAGTACTTC	CASREAPGRKNEETQYF
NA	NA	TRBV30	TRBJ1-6	TGTGCCTGGAGTGGATTTGGGTCCTTCTCACCCCTCCACTTT	CAWSGFGSFSPLHF
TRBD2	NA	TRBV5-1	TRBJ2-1	TGCGCCAGCAGCTCGCAAAGCGGGGGGGCCGTTGAGCAGTTCTTC	CASSSQSGGAVEQFF
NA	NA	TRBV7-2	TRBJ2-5	TGTGCCAGCAGCCGCGGGCCAGGCGGGGAGACCCAGTACTTC	CASSRGPGGETQYF
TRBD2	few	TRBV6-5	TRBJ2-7	TGTGCCAGCAGTTACGGGCGGGGGTCGAGAGAGCAGTACTTC	CASSYGRGSREQYF
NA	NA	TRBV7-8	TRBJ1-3	TGTGCCAGCAGCTACAACCCCGCCGGGACATCGGCTGGAAACACCATATATTTT	CASSYNPAGTSAGNTIYF
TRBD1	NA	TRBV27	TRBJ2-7	TGTGCCAGCGGAGACCGGGACAGCTACGAGCAGTACTTC	CASGDRDSYEQYF
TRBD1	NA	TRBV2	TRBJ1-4	TGTGCCAGCAGTGAAGCCTACCCGGGACAGCCAGCCGAAAAACTGTTTTTT	CASSEAYPGQPAEKLFF
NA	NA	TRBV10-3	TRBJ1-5	TGTGCCATCAGTGATGGGAGGGTTGGTCAGCCCCAGCATTTT	CAISDGRVGQPQHF
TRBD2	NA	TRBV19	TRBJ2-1	TGTGCGACCGGGACTAGCGGTCGCAATGAGCAGTTCTTC	CATGTSGRNEQFF
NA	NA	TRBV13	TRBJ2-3	TGTGCCAGCAGCTCCCAGGGTACTAACGTGGATACGCAGTATTTT	CASSSQGTNVDTQYF
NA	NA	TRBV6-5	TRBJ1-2	TGTGCCAGCAGTTACCTCGACAGGACTAACTATGGCTACACCTTC	CASSYLDRTNYGYTF
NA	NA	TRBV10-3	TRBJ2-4	TGTGCCATCAGTCAGGGTATCGTCAACATTCAGTACTTC	CAISQGIVNIQYF
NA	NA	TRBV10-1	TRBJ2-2	TGCGCCAGCAGTGAAGGGAAAGGGTCGAACACCGGGGAGCTGTTTTTT	CASSEGKGSNTGELFF
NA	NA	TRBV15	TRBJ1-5	TGTGCCACCAGCAGCGGGCTGGGGCAGGGCAATCAGCCCCAGCATTTT	CATSSGLGQGNQPQHF
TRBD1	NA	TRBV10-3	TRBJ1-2	TGTGCCATCAGTGATCTCGGGGACAGAACTTCAAACTATGGCTACACCTTC	CAISDLGDRTSNYGYTF
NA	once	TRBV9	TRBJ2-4	TGTGCCAGCAGCGTAGCCGAGGGTAACATTCAGTACTTC	CASSVAEGNIQYF
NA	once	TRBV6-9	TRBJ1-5	TGTGCCAGCAGTTATTACGGGAATCAGCCCCAGCATTTT	CASSYYGNQPQHF
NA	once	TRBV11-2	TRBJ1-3	TGTGCCAGCAGCTTAGCTCTCCAAAGAAACACCATATATTTT	CASSLALQRNTIYF
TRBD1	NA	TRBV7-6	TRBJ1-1	TGTGCCAGCAGCCCCCGACAGGGATACACTGAAGCTTTCTTT	CASSPRQGYTEAFF
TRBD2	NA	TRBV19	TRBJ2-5	TGTGCCAGTAGTGCCCAGGCGGGGGACTTGACCCAGTACTTC	CASSAQAGDLTQYF
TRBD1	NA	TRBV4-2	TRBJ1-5	TGTGCCAGCAGCCAAGTAGGACAGGGGTTGGTTCAGCCCCAGCATTTT	CASSQVGQGLVQPQHF
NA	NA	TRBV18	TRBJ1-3	TGTGCCAGCTCACCCCGACCTTTGATCTCTGGAAACACCATATATTTT	CASSPRPLISGNTIYF
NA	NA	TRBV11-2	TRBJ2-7	TGTGCCAGCAGTTCCCCCCGGGTGGCCGCCCCCTACGAGCAGTACTTC	CASSSPRVAAPYEQYF
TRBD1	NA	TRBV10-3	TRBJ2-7	TGTGCCATCTCAACCGGGACAGGGAACTACGAGCAGTACTTC	CAISTGTGNYEQYF
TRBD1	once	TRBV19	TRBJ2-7	TGTGCCAGTAGTACAGGGGGCAACGAGCAGTACTTC	CASSTGGNEQYF
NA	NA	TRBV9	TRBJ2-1	TGTGCCAGCAGCGTGGCTAGCGTGGGTGAGCAGTTCTTC	CASSVASVGEQFF
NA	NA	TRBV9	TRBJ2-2	TGTGCCAGCAGCGCCGACGGGGTAGGCGGGGAGCTGTTTTTT	CASSADGVGGELFF